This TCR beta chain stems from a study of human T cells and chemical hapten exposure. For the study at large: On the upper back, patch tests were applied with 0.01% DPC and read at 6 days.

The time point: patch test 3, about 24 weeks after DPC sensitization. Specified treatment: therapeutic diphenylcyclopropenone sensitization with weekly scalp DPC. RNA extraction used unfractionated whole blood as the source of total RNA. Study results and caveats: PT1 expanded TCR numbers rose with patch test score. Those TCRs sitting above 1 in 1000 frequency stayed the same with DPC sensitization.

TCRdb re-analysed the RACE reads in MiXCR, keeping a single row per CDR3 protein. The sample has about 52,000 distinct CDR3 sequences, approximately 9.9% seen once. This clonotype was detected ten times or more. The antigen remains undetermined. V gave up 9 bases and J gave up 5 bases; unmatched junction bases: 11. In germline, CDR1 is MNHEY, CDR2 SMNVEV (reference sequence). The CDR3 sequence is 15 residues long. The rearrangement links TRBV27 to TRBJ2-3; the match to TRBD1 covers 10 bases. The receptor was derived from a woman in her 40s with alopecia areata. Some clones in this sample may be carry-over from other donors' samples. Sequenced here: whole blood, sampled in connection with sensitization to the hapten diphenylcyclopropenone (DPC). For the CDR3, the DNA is TGTGCCAGTAGATCCGGGACAGGGGCCCTAGATACGCAGTATTTT. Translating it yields CASRSGTGALDTQYF.